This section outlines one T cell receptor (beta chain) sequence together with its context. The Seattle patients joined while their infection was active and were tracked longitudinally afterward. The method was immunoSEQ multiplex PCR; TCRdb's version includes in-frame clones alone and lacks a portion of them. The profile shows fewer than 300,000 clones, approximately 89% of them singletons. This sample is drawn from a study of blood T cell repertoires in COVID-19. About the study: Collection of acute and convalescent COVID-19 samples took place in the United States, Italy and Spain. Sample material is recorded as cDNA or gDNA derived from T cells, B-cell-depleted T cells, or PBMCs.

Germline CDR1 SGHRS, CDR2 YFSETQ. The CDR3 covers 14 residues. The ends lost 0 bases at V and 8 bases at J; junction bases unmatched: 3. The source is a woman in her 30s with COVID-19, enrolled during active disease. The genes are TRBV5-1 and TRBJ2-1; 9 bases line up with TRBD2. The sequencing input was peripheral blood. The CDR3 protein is CASSLGSGSDEQFF. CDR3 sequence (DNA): TGCGCCAGCAGCTTGGGTAGCGGGAGTGATGAGCAGTTCTTC.